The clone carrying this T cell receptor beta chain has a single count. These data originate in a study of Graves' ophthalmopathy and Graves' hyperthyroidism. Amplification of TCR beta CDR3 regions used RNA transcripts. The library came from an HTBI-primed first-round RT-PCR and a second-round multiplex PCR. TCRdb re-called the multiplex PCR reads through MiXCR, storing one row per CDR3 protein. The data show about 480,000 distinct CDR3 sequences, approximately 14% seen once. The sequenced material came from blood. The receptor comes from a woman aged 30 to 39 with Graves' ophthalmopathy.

DNA for the CDR3: TGTGCCAGCAGGACTAATCGGGGGGAGGGCTACACCTTC. It encodes CASRTNRGEGYTF. J is TRBJ1-2 and V is TRBV6-4; possibly TRBD1 for D (5 bases). Germline values: CDR1 MRHNA, CDR2 SNTAGT. The V end was cut by 6 bases, the J end by 8 bases, with 16 bases between. This CDR3 is built from 13 residues.